This TCR beta chain was captured in a study of shared clonotypes between healthy human individuals. This CDR3 is 13 amino acids long. Trimming left V 6 bases short and J 2 bases short, with 9 bases between. Germline V gene data show CDR1 as MNHNS and CDR2 as SASEGT. Sequenced by immunoSEQ multiplex PCR; TCRdb stores in-frame clones only, minus some. Here the sample spans over a million clones, around 95% being singletons. Sequencing was carried out using naive CD4+ T cells sorted from blood. Subset meaning: CD45RA+ positively selected. The origin of this receptor is a man younger than 45 in good health. The chain recombines TRBV6-1 with TRBJ2-3; D is undetermined. The CDR3 DNA is TGTGCCAGCAGCAAGACGGTCACAGATACGCAGTATTTT. This codes for CASSKTVTDTQYF.